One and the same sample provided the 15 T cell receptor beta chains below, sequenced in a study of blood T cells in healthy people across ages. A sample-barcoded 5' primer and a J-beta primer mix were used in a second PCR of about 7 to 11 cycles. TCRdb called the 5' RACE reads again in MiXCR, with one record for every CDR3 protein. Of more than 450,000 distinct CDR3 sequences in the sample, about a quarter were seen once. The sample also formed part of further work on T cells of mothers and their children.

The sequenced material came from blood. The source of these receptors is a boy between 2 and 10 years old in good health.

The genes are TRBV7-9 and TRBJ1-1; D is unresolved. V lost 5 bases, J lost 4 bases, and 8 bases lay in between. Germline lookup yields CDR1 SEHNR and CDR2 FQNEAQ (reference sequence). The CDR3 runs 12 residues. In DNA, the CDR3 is TGTGCCAGCAGCCCTGGGCCCACTGAAGCTTTCTTT. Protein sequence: CASSPGPTEAFF. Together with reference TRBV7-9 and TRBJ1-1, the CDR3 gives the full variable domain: DTGVSQNPRHKITKRGQNVTFRCDPISEHNRLYWYRQTLGQGPEFLTYFQNEAQLEKSRLLSDRFSAERPKGSFSTLEIQRTEQGDSAMYLCASSPGPTEAFFGQGTRLTVV.

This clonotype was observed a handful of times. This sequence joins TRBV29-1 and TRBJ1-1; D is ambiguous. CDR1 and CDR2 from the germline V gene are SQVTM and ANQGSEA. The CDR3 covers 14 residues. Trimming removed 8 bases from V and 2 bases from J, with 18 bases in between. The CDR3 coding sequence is TGCAGCTCCAGTTATTCTACGGGAAACACTGAAGCTTTCTTT. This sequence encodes CSSSYSTGNTEAFF.

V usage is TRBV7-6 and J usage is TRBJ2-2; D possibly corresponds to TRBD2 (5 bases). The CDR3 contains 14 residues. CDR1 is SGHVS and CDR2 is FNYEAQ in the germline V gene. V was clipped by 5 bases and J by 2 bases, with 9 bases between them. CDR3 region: CASSGLNNTGELFF. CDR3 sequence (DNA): TGTGCCAGCAGCGGACTCAACAACACCGGGGAGCTGTTTTTT.

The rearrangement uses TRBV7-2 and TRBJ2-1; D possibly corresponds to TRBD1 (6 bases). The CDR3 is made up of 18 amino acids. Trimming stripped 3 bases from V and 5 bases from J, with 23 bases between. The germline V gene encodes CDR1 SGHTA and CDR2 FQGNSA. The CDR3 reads CASSFSPPPSGHNNEQFF. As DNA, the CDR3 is TGTGCCAGCAGCTTCTCGCCCCCTCCGTCGGGACATAACAATGAGCAGTTCTTC. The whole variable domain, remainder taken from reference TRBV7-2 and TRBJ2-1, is GAGVSQSPSNKVTEKGKDVELRCDPISGHTALYWYRQSLGQGLEFLIYFQGNSAPDKSGLPSDRFSAERTGGSVSTLTIQRTQQEDSAVYLCASSFSPPPSGHNNEQFFGPGTRLTVL.

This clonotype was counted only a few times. CDR3 sequence: CASSLRDSAPGANVLTF. Here the CDR3 DNA reads TGTGCCAGCAGCCTCCGGGACTCGGCCCCTGGGGCCAACGTCCTGACTTTC. This rearrangement joins TRBV14 to TRBJ2-6, with a tentative D call TRBD2 (6 bases). This CDR3 contains 17 residues. The germline gives CDR1 SGHDN, CDR2 FVKESK. V shed 4 bases and J shed 2 bases, with 15 bases lying between them.

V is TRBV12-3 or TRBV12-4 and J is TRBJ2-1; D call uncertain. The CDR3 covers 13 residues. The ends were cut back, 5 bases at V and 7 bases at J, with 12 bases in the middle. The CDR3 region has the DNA TGTGCCAGCAGTGCAGCCTGGCAAAATGAGCAGTTCTTC. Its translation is CASSAAWQNEQFF.

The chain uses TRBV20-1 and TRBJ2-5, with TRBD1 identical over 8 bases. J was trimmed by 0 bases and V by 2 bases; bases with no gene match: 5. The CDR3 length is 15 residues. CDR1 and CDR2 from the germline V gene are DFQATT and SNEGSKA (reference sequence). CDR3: CSARLGQGYQETQYF. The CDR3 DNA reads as TGCAGTGCTAGACTAGGACAGGGCTACCAAGAGACCCAGTACTTC.

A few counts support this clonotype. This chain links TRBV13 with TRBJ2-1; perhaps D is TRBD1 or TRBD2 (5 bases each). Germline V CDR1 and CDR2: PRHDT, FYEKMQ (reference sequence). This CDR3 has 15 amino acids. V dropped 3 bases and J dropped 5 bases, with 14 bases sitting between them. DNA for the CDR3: TGTGCCAGCAGCTTCCGGGACCGAGAACACAATGAGCAGTTCTTC. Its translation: CASSFRDREHNEQFF.

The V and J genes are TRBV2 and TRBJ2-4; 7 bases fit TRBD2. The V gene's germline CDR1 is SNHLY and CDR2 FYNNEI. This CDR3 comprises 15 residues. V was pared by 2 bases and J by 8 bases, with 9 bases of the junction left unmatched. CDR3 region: CASSETPSGGDIQYF. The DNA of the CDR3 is TGTGCCAGCAGTGAAACGCCTAGCGGAGGGGACATTCAGTACTTC.

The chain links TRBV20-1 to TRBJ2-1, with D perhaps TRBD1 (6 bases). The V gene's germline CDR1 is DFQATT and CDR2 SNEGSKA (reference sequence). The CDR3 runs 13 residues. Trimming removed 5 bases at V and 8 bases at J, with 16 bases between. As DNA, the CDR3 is TGCAGTGCTCCGGGACATAGGATCTATGAGCAGTTCTTC. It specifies CSAPGHRIYEQFF.

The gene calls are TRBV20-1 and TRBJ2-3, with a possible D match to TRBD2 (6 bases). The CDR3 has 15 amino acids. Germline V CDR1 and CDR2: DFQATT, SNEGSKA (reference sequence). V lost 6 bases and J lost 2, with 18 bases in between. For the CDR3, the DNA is TGCAGTGCCACCCGTAGCGGTTTCTCCACAGATACGCAGTATTTT. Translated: CSATRSGFSTDTQYF.

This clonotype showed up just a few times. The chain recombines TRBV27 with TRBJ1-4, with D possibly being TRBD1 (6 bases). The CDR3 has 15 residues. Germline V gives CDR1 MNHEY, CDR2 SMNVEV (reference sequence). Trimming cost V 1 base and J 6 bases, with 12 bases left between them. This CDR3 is CASSLFRGVDEKLFF. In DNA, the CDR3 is TGTGCCAGCAGTTTATTCAGGGGAGTGGATGAAAAACTGTTTTTT. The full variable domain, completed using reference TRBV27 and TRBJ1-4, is EAQVTQNPRYLITVTGKKLTVTCSQNMNHEYMSWYRQDPGLGLRQIYYSMNVEVTDKGDVPEGYKVSRKEKRNFPLILESPSPNQTSLYFCASSLFRGVDEKLFFGSGTQLSVL.

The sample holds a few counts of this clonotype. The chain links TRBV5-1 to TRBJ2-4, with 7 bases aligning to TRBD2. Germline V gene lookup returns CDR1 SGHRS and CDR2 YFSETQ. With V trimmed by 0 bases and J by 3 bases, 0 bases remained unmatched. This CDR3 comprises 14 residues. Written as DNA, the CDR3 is TGCGCCAGCAGCTTGGGGGACTACAAAAACATTCAGTACTTC. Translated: CASSLGDYKNIQYF.

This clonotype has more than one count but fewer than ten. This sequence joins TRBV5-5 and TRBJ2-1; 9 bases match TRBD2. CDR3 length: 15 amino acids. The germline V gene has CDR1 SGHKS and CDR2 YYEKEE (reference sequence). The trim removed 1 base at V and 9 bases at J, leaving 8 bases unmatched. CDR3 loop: CASSLRAGGVREQFF. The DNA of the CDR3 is TGTGCCAGCAGCTTGAGGGCGGGAGGGGTGCGTGAGCAGTTCTTC.

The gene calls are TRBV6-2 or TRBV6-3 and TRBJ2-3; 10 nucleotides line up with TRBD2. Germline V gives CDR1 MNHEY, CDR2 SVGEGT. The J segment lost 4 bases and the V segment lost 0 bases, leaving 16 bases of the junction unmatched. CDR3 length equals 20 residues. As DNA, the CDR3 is TGTGCCAGCAGTTACTCGGGATTCCGGCTAGCGGGAGTTGGCCCAGATACGCAGTATTTT. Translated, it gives CASSYSGFRLAGVGPDTQYF.